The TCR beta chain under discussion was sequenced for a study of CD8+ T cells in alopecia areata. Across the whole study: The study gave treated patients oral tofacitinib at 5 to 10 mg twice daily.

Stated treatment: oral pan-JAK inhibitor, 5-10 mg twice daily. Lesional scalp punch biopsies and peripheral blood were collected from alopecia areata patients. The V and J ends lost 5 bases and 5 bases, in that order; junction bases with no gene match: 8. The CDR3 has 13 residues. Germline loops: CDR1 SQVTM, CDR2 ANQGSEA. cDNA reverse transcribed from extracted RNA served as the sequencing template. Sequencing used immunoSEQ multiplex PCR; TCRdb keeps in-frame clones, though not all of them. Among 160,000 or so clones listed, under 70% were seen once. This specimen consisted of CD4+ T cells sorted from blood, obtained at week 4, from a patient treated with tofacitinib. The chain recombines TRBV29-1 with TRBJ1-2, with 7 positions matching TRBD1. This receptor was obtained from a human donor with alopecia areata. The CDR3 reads CSVLGTERYGYTF. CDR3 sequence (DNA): TGCAGCGTTTTAGGGACAGAGCGTTATGGCTACACCTTC. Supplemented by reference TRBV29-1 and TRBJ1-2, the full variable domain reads SAVISQKPSRDICQRGTSLTIQCQVDSQVTMMFWYRQQPGQSLTLIATANQGSEATYESGFVIDKFPISRPNLTFSTLTVSNMSPEDSSIYLCSVLGTERYGYTFGSGTRLTVV.